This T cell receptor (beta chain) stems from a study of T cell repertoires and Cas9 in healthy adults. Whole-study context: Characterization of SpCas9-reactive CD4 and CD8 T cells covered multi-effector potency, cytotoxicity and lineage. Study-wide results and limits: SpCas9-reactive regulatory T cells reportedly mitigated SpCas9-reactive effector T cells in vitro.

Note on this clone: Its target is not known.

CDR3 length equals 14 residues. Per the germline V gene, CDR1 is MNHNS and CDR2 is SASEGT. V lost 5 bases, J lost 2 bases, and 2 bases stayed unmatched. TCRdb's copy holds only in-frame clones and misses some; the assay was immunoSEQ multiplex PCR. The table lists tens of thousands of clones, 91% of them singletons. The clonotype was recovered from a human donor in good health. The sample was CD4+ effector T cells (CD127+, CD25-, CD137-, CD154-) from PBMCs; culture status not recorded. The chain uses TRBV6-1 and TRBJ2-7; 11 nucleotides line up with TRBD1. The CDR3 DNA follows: TGTGCCAGCAGTAGGGGACAGGGGGCCTACGAGCAGTACTTC. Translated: CASSRGQGAYEQYF.